The entry below describes one T cell receptor (beta chain). Its antigen has not been determined. The input lacks base qualities; no much larger clone sits a single base away. This sample is part of a study of T cell responses to AZD1222 COVID-19 vaccine (dated by TCRdb to about 2021). A note on the overall study: AZD1222 recipients whose second dose came at about 4 weeks and those whose second dose came at about 12 weeks were combined into one group, since spike-specific TCR depth and breadth did not differ between the two schedules. A total of under 250 trial participants underwent TCR sequencing, of whom about 200 had received two doses of AZD1222 and around 25 had received two doses of the MenACWY control vaccine. Trial participants were enrolled by age into subgroups of 18-55, 56-69 and 70-plus years, and around 140, 26 and 57 TCR-sequenced participants, respectively, were included in these subgroups.

The sample's time point label is to be understood as: baseline before first vaccination. The vaccinee samples were drawn from two UK trials, COV001 and COV002, one of which was a single-blind randomized controlled phase 2/3 trial testing AZD1222 (ChAdOx1 nCoV-19) in healthy adults. Trial participant PBMC samples were collected at day 0 and day 28 after the second dose for TCRbeta chain sequencing. General conclusions and limits of the study: The whole spike protein was spanned by vaccine-associated CD4 TCRs, and dominant responses were seen in regions 160-218 and 743-854. Most participants were white British and females outnumbered males, and the authors suggested that clonal diversity may have been underestimated. Because no day 14 peak-response samples were available, the repertoires could be characterized only after the peak T cell response. In the small 56-69-year group, the increase in depth fell short of significance, most likely because of low power. Reportedly, close to half of the unique spike-specific TCRs recognized epitopes lying outside the regions that are mutated in the B.1.351 and B.1.1.7 variants. After two AZD1222 doses, spike-specific TCR breadth and depth were significantly higher than at day 0 and than in MenACWY recipients. Conclusions about previously exposed vaccinees are limited because only five to seven AZD1222 recipients were SARS-CoV-2 seropositive at baseline.

The CDR3 regions of human TCRbeta chains were analyzed by immunosequencing. As for how the authors treated the data: TCRs in the repertoires were matched against a reference library of SARS-CoV-2-specific TCRs that had been generated with the MIRA antigen-specificity platform. Breadth was defined as the fraction of unique TCRs that were SARS-CoV-2-associated. Depth was defined as the fraction of total T cells that were SARS-CoV-2-associated. Using the MIRA data, every spike-specific TCR was mapped to the spike region that the TCR reacted to and assigned to either a CD4 or a CD8 class. Log10-transformed breadth and depth values were compared by one-way ANOVA with Sidak's multiple comparisons tests. In its TCRdb copy, this immuneACCESS table keeps in-frame sequences only and misses some clones. Where compared with another copy, unresolved V genes explain less than half of these, and the others have no known cause. Clone size and V and J calls were adopted from that table, with D and trimming inferred from the DNA. The sample has over 100,000 clones on record, 85% to 95% of them singletons. Of the sample, 1.7% is held by the ten largest clones.

CDR1 MNHEY and CDR2 SVGAGI were looked up in the germline V gene. The junction shows trimming of 6 bases on V and 5 bases on J, and the gene matches do not reach 5 bases of it. The CDR3 contains 14 residues, cysteine and phenylalanine counted. Only the CDR3 DNA is retained, 42 bases long and in frame from the first base. The chain is made from TRBV6-5 and TRBJ2-2; 8 bases in between match TRBD1. The clonotype was recovered from an adult in good health. This specimen was peripheral blood, taken on day 0 of AZD1222 vaccination. The bases read TGTGCCAGCAGGAAGGACAGGGCGACCGGGGAGCTGTTTTTT. This translates into CASRKDRATGELFF.